This paragraph reports one TCR beta chain. The junction and the germline gene differ at one end; a read error may be behind it. The germline V gene encodes CDR1 SGDLS and CDR2 YYNGEE. CDR3 length: 15 residues. Alongside a J-beta primer mix, a sample-barcoded 5' primer served in a second PCR lasting roughly 7 to 12 cycles. TCRdb independently ran MiXCR on the 5' RACE reads; one entry per CDR3 protein. In the table there are about 800,000 distinct CDR3 sequences, 20% to 30% of which are singletons. The sample comes from a study of blood T cells in healthy people across ages. These same records also appear under a second study, on T cells of mothers and their children.

Sequenced sample: blood. The origin of this receptor is a boy aged 5 to 17 in good health. The chain joins TRBV9 to TRBJ2-3; the D gene is possibly TRBD1 (6 bases). The CDR3 loop is CASGVGQISTDTQYF. The CDR3 DNA sequence: TGTGCCAGCGGCGTAGGACAGATTAGCACAGATACGCAGTATTTT.